The 16 T cell receptor beta chains reported below all come from one sample, sequenced in a study of shared clonotypes between healthy human individuals. Profiling relied on immunoSEQ multiplex PCR, and the TCRdb table lists in-frame clones only, not all of them. Counted here are under 1,100,000 clones, around 74% occurring once; the ten biggest clones make up approximately 1.3%. The sample consisted of memory CD4+ T cells sorted from blood. Subset given: CD45RA-negative fraction. These receptors came from a man aged 18 to 35 in good health.

This sequence joins TRBV4-2 and TRBJ1-6; D might be TRBD1 (5 bases). Germline V lookup: CDR1 LGHNA, CDR2 YNFKEQ. CDR3 length: 15 amino acids. V was trimmed by 3 bases and J by 7 bases, leaving 13 bases between them. The CDR3 protein is CASSQGGVLNSPLHF. DNA for the CDR3: TGTGCCAGCAGCCAGGGGGGGGTGCTAAATTCACCCCTCCACTTT.

The chain joins TRBV10-3 to TRBJ2-5; D unresolved. The CDR3 is made up of 12 amino acids. V dropped 4 bases and J dropped 3 bases, with 6 bases sitting between them. Germline values: CDR1 ENHRY, CDR2 SYGVKD. The CDR3 protein is CAISALEETQYF. The CDR3 coding sequence is TGTGCCATCAGTGCGTTAGAAGAGACCCAGTACTTC.

V is TRBV27 and J is TRBJ2-7; the match to TRBD1 covers 7 bases. With V trimmed by 6 bases and J by 0 bases, 8 bases remained unmatched. The CDR3 has 15 amino acids. The V gene's germline CDR1 is MNHEY and CDR2 SMNVEV (reference sequence). CDR3 DNA sequence: TGTGCCAGCAGAAAAACCTGGGACAGCTCCTACGAGCAGTACTTC. It specifies CASRKTWDSSYEQYF.

This chain connects TRBV6-1 to TRBJ2-7; 8 bases are shared with TRBD1. Germline trimming cut 4 bases from V and 6 bases from J; bases unmatched to any gene: 11. This CDR3 is built from 15 residues. The germline V gene has CDR1 MNHNS and CDR2 SASEGT. CDR3 loop: CASSGGQGTNGEQYF. DNA for the CDR3: TGTGCCAGCAGTGGAGGACAGGGAACAAACGGCGAGCAGTACTTC.

This rearrangement joins TRBV5-6 to TRBJ2-1, with 7 bases lining up with TRBD1. CDR1 is SGHDT and CDR2 is YYEEEE in the germline V gene. CDR3 length: 14 residues. Germline trimming cut 5 bases from V and 5 bases from J; bases unmatched to any gene: 7. The CDR3, as DNA: TGTGCCAGCAGGCTTTACAGGGGTCACAATGAGCAGTTCTTC. Residues: CASRLYRGHNEQFF.

The rearrangement joins TRBV28 to TRBJ2-3; D not resolved. Germline V gene sequence: CDR1 MDHEN, CDR2 SYDVKM. The length of the CDR3 is 12 residues. Trimming stripped 10 bases from V and 2 bases from J, with 10 bases between. The CDR3 is CATEPTTDTQYF. For the CDR3, the DNA is TGTGCCACCGAACCGACCACAGATACGCAGTATTTT.

CDR3 sequence (DNA): TGTGCCAGCAGCTTATCCTACCAAGAGACCCAGTACTTC. It specifies CASSLSYQETQYF. This sequence joins TRBV7-6 and TRBJ2-5; no reliable D call. The CDR3 is 13 amino acids. V was trimmed by 2 bases and J by 0 bases, leaving 4 bases between them. Germline-derived CDR1 and CDR2 are SGHVS and FNYEAQ.

The rearrangement uses TRBV25-1 and TRBJ2-7; D is undetermined. CDR1 is MGHDK and CDR2 is SYGVNS in the germline V gene. The CDR3 contains 14 residues. V was pared by 1 base and J by 1 base, with 8 bases between. The CDR3 coding sequence is TGTGCCAGCAGTGAATGGGTTAGATCCTACGAGCAGTACTTC. Encoded protein: CASSEWVRSYEQYF.

The rearrangement links TRBV6-5 to TRBJ2-3; D is unclear. CDR3 length: 13 amino acids. Trimming left V 4 bases short and J 3 bases short, with 8 bases between. Germline V gene sequence: CDR1 MNHEY, CDR2 SVGAGI. The CDR3 bases are TGTGCCAGCAGTTTAGGGCGAACAGATACGCAGTATTTT. The encoded protein is CASSLGRTDTQYF.

The chain couples TRBV5-6 to TRBJ2-2, with 7 bases aligning to TRBD2. Germline trimming cut 5 bases from V and 4 bases from J; bases unmatched to any gene: 11. The CDR3 is made up of 16 amino acids. The germline V gene has CDR1 SGHDT and CDR2 YYEEEE. CDR3 residues: CASSYLPGGSTGELFF. CDR3 nucleotides: TGTGCCAGCAGTTACCTACCGGGAGGAAGCACCGGGGAGCTGTTTTTT.

The chain recombines TRBV11-2 with TRBJ2-2; 7 positions match TRBD2. The V gene's germline CDR1 is SGHAT and CDR2 FQNNGV. This CDR3 comprises 14 residues. V trimming: 4 bases; J trimming: 2 bases; junction bases outside the gene matches: 1. The CDR3 DNA reads as TGTGCCAGCAGCTCGGGACTAAACACCGGGGAGCTGTTTTTT. Amino acid sequence: CASSSGLNTGELFF.

This clone has just one count. The chain couples TRBV2 to TRBJ1-6; 7 bases are a match to TRBD1. J was trimmed by 10 bases and V by 7 bases; bases with no gene match: 7. Per germline, CDR1 SNHLY and CDR2 FYNNEI. This CDR3 is 13 amino acids long. The CDR3 bases are TGTGCCAGCAACCGACAGGGTCAATCACCCCTCCACTTT. It specifies CASNRQGQSPLHF.

The J gene is TRBJ2-1, the V gene TRBV6-5, with TRBD1 matching over 9 bases. Germline V CDR1 and CDR2: MNHEY, SVGAGI. V lost 2 bases and J lost 8; bases outside the gene matches: 7. The CDR3 runs to 15 residues. CDR3 region: CASSYRGQGSDEQFF. The CDR3, as DNA: TGTGCCAGCAGTTACCGAGGACAGGGGTCCGATGAGCAGTTCTTC.

This clone was seen a single time. The rearrangement joins TRBV28 to TRBJ2-5; D not certain. Germline CDR1 reads MDHEN; CDR2 reads SYDVKM. V lost 8 bases and J 6 bases, leaving 7 bases between the germline ends. This CDR3 has 10 residues. CDR3: CASSGKTQYF. In DNA, the CDR3 is TGTGCCAGCTCTGGAAAGACCCAGTACTTC.

The chain has TRBV5-6 and TRBJ1-6, with D hard to call. Trimming took off 0 bases at V and 6 bases at J, with 10 bases between the two ends. Germline V gene lookup returns CDR1 SGHDT and CDR2 YYEEEE. The CDR3 sequence is 15 residues long. In DNA, the CDR3 is TGTGCCAGCAGCTTGGAACGACGGTTTAATTCACCCCTCCACTTT. This gives the protein CASSLERRFNSPLHF.

The chain combines TRBV29-1 with TRBJ2-5, with 8 bases aligning to TRBD1. Germline V CDR1 and CDR2: SQVTM, ANQGSEA. This CDR3 spans 13 amino acids. V gave up 6 bases and J gave up 5 bases; unmatched junction bases: 8. CDR3 DNA: TGCAGCGTCCTGCAGGGGGCGCGGGAGACCCAGTACTTC. Its translation is CSVLQGARETQYF.